Each of the 27 T cell receptor beta chains below was sequenced from the same sample in a study of cytomegalovirus exposure and HLA in healthy donors. Researchers ran the PCR with 60 Vbeta and 13 Jbeta primers. This table comes from immunoSEQ multiplex PCR, and its TCRdb copy is limited to in-frame clones, with some not included. Of 150,000 to 200,000 clones in the sample, around 77% were seen once. Sequenced sample: PBMCs. These receptors were collected from a woman in her 30s in good health and CMV-seronegative.

V usage is TRBV10-3 and J usage is TRBJ1-5; 8 bases line up with TRBD1. CDR3 length: 17 amino acids. CDR1 and CDR2 (germline): ENHRY, SYGVKD. The ends lost 10 bases at V and 1 base at J; junction bases unmatched: 15. CDR3: CATSRGQVSVSNQPQHF. CDR3 sequence (DNA): TGTGCCACAAGCAGGGGACAGGTTAGTGTCAGCAATCAGCCCCAGCATTTT.

The J gene is TRBJ2-4, the V gene TRBV18, with TRBD1 matching 12 bases. Germline lookup yields CDR1 KGHSH and CDR2 LQKENI. With V trimmed by 0 bases and J by 5 bases, 14 bases remained unmatched. The CDR3 runs to 20 residues. The CDR3 coding sequence is TGTGCCAGCTCACCACCGTGGGGGACAGGGGGCCCCTGGGGTCAAAACATTCAGTACTTC. This sequence encodes CASSPPWGTGGPWGQNIQYF.

This chain links TRBV5-1 with TRBJ2-5, with D possibly matching TRBD1 (5 bases). Trimming removed 3 bases from V and 2 bases from J, with 8 bases in between. The V gene's germline CDR1 is SGHRS and CDR2 YFSETQ. CDR3 size: 13 residues. CDR3 sequence reads: CASSWTLQETQYF. The DNA for the CDR3 is TGCGCCAGCAGCTGGACACTTCAAGAGACCCAGTACTTC.

The chain has TRBV19 and TRBJ1-4; D is ambiguous. V lost 1 base to trimming and J lost 6 bases, with 18 bases between them. The CDR3 sequence is 17 residues long. CDR1 LNHDA and CDR2 SQIVND come from the germline V gene (reference sequence). Here the CDR3 DNA reads TGTGCCAGTAGTATAGTACATACAGCCGTCGGGGATGAAAAACTGTTTTTT. Translated, it gives CASSIVHTAVGDEKLFF.

The rearrangement uses TRBV6-1 and TRBJ2-7, with a possible D match to TRBD1 (6 bases). The CDR3 covers 13 residues. Germline V lookup: CDR1 MNHNS, CDR2 SASEGT. Trimming removed 5 bases at V and 1 base at J, with 9 bases between. The CDR3 region has the DNA TGTGCCAGCAGTTCGGACAGTTCCTACGAGCAGTACTTC. This sequence encodes CASSSDSSYEQYF.

V and J are TRBV12-5 and TRBJ1-3; weak D call: TRBD1 (5 bases). The CDR3 is 15 residues long. Trimming took 4 bases from V and 0 from J, leaving 10 bases between them. The germline CDR1 and CDR2 sequences are LGHNT and FRNRAP. The CDR3 sequence is CASGSGSHSGNTIYF. The CDR3 nucleotides read TGTGCTAGTGGTTCAGGGTCCCACTCTGGAAACACCATATATTTT.

This clone has only one observation. This chain links TRBV29-1 with TRBJ1-1; D is unclear. The length of the CDR3 is 11 residues. V lost 2 bases and J 4 bases, leaving 5 bases between the germline ends. The germline gives CDR1 SQVTM, CDR2 ANQGSEA. The CDR3 reads CSVESGTEAFF. CDR3 nucleotides: TGCAGCGTTGAATCGGGCACTGAAGCTTTCTTT.

The chain employs TRBV7-3 and TRBJ1-1, with 7 bases identical to TRBD1. The CDR3 runs to 17 residues. V lost 5 bases and J lost 2; bases outside the gene matches: 14. Germline assignment: CDR1 SGHTA and CDR2 FQGTGA. The CDR3 coding sequence is TGTGCCAGCAGCCTAGCTGAGACAGGGTTTATTAACACTGAAGCTTTCTTT. It specifies CASSLAETGFINTEAFF.

This chain connects TRBV4-3 to TRBJ2-2; 8 bases agree with TRBD2. There are 16 residues in the CDR3. The germline V gene encodes CDR1 LGHNA and CDR2 YSLEER. Trimming removed 4 bases from V and 2 bases from J; junction bases left unmatched: 6. As DNA, the CDR3 is TGCGCCAGCAGCCGCCAGACTAGCGTAAACACCGGGGAGCTGTTTTTT. Amino acid sequence: CASSRQTSVNTGELFF.

V and J are TRBV28 and TRBJ1-1; TRBD1 matches 7 bases. Germline values: CDR1 MDHEN, CDR2 SYDVKM. The V and J ends lost 5 bases and 7 bases, in that order; junction bases with no gene match: 7. CDR3 length: 13 amino acids. CDR3 nucleotides: TGTGCCAGCAGTCTGACAGGGTCTGGTGAAGCTTTCTTT. It is translated as CASSLTGSGEAFF.

As regards this clone: At one end, the junction sequence differs from germline, possibly due to a read error. CDR3 region: CASSPRDRGYGYPF. CDR3 nucleotide sequence: TGCGCCAGCAGCCCCCGGGACAGGGGCTATGGCTACCCCTTC. The chain recombines TRBV5-1 with TRBJ1-2; TRBD1 aligns across 10 bases. Germline V CDR1 and CDR2: SGHRS, YFSETQ. This CDR3 comprises 14 residues.

V usage is TRBV7-3 and J usage is TRBJ1-2; the match to TRBD1 covers 8 bases. V trimming: 5 bases; J trimming: 7 bases; junction bases outside the gene matches: 9. The CDR3 runs to 14 residues. Germline CDR1 and CDR2: SGHTA and FQGTGA. The CDR3 reads CASSPTDREGGYTF. The CDR3 nucleotides read TGTGCCAGCAGCCCGACGGACAGGGAGGGTGGCTACACCTTC.

J is TRBJ2-1 and V is TRBV6-5; 7 bases are a match to TRBD2. The V gene's germline CDR1 is MNHEY and CDR2 SVGAGI. Losses at the gene ends were 1 base for V and 2 bases for J; bases not matched to a gene: 2. The CDR3 totals 15 residues. The CDR3 nucleotides are TGTGCCAGCAGTTACTTTCGGGAGGCCTACAATGAGCAGTTCTTC. Translated, it gives CASSYFREAYNEQFF.

The rearrangement uses TRBV6-5 and TRBJ2-7, with D tentatively TRBD2 (5 bases). Looked up from germline, CDR1 is MNHEY and CDR2 is SVGAGI. This CDR3 is 15 amino acids long. The V end was cut by 0 bases, the J end by 3 bases, with 12 bases between. The CDR3 loop reads CASSYSALGSYEQYF. DNA of the CDR3: TGTGCCAGCAGTTACTCCGCCCTGGGGAGCTACGAGCAGTACTTC.

The rearrangement links TRBV28 to TRBJ1-3, with D possibly TRBD1 on 5 matching bases. The V gene lost 7 bases and the J gene lost 1 base, with 11 bases spanning the gap. This CDR3 is built from 14 residues. Germline V lookup: CDR1 MDHEN, CDR2 SYDVKM. The CDR3, as DNA: TGTGCCAGCACCTTAAGACAGTCTGGAAACACCATATATTTT. Encoded protein: CASTLRQSGNTIYF.

The chain couples TRBV19 to TRBJ2-3; no clear D. The germline V and J ends were trimmed by 6 bases and 5 bases, with 12 bases remaining between them. Germline V lookup: CDR1 LNHDA, CDR2 SQIVND (reference sequence). The CDR3 is made up of 13 amino acids. The CDR3 protein is CASRPTPGDTQYF. For the CDR3, the DNA is TGTGCCAGTAGGCCAACCCCGGGAGATACGCAGTATTTT. Full variable domain (rest looked up from reference TRBV19 and TRBJ2-3): DGGITQSPKYLFRKEGQNVTLSCEQNLNHDAMYWYRQDPGQGLRLIYYSQIVNDFQKGDIAEGYSVSREKKESFPLTVTSAQKNPTAFYLCASRPTPGDTQYFGPGTRLTVL.

This clone was picked up a small number of times. This rearrangement joins TRBV11-2 to TRBJ2-7, with D possibly being TRBD2 (6 bases). The CDR3 has 15 residues. V dropped 4 bases and J dropped 5 bases, with 18 bases sitting between them. Germline V gene sequence: CDR1 SGHAT, CDR2 FQNNGV. In DNA, the CDR3 is TGTGCCAGCAGCTCCGTTCGGGCAGGGAGGCACGAGCAGTACTTC. Residues: CASSSVRAGRHEQYF.

This clone came up once. This sample also contains other DNA sequences that code for the same CDR3. This CDR3 reads CASSLVQGSNQPQHF. For the CDR3, the DNA is TGTGCCAGCAGCTTAGTGCAGGGATCTAATCAGCCCCAGCATTTT. This chain joins TRBV7-2 and TRBJ1-5; weak D call: TRBD1 (5 bases). The CDR3 runs to 15 residues. V lost 1 base and J lost 4, with 11 bases in between. CDR1 is SGHTA, CDR2 FQGNSA, per germline.

This clone turned up a few times. V usage is TRBV19 and J usage is TRBJ2-7; 9 bases are shared with TRBD2. This CDR3 comprises 14 residues. Trimming cost V 6 bases and J 6 bases; bases outside gene matches: 9. Germline lookup yields CDR1 LNHDA and CDR2 SQIVND (reference sequence). CDR3 nucleotides: TGTGCCAGTAGCCTCATGGATAGCGGGAGCGAGCAGTACTTC. It specifies CASSLMDSGSEQYF.

The rearrangement uses TRBV10-3 and TRBJ2-7; 12 nucleotides agree with TRBD2. Trimming at V came to 10 bases and at J to 7 bases, leaving 8 bases not matched to a gene. There are 13 residues in the CDR3. CDR1 ENHRY and CDR2 SYGVKD come from the germline V gene. CDR3 bases: TGTGCCAGCAGGCTAGCGGGAGGGGAGGAGCAGTACTTC. Its protein product is CASRLAGGEEQYF.

The count of this clone is one. This chain connects TRBV9 to TRBJ2-2, with a weak D call TRBD1 (5 bases). CDR1 and CDR2 (germline): SGDLS, YYNGEE. V shed 5 bases and J shed 8 bases, with 16 bases lying between them. The CDR3 is made up of 14 amino acids. DNA for the CDR3: TGTGCCAGCAGATTGGGGCCCACGGGTGGGGAGCTGTTTTTT. This translates into CASRLGPTGGELFF.

A single count supports this clone. The chain recombines TRBV2 with TRBJ1-1, with D maybe TRBD1 (6 bases). The CDR3 is 14 amino acids. The germline V gene has CDR1 SNHLY and CDR2 FYNNEI. Trimming took 6 bases from V and 1 from J, leaving 12 bases between them. CDR3 protein: CASRPGDKNTEAFF. CDR3 coding DNA: TGTGCCAGCAGGCCAGGGGACAAGAACACTGAAGCTTTCTTT.

This clone was counted a few times. J is TRBJ2-1 and V is TRBV4-3; 10 bases are a match to TRBD2. Losses at the gene ends were 4 bases for V and 4 bases for J; bases not matched to a gene: 4. Germline loops: CDR1 LGHNA, CDR2 YSLEER. The CDR3 consists of 15 residues. The CDR3 protein is CASSPAGGTYNEQFF. The CDR3 DNA sequence: TGCGCCAGCAGCCCAGCGGGAGGGACTTACAATGAGCAGTTCTTC.

This sequence joins TRBV11-2 and TRBJ1-4; D is unclear. CDR1 is SGHAT, CDR2 FQNNGV, per germline. The CDR3 spans 16 residues. Between the trimmed V and J ends, which lost 4 bases and 4 bases, there was a span of 16 bases. As DNA, the CDR3 is TGTGCCAGCAGCTCCCCGCTAGGCGGGATTAATGAAAAACTGTTTTTT. Protein sequence: CASSSPLGGINEKLFF.

The chain couples TRBV6-1 to TRBJ1-1, with 8 bases identical to TRBD1. The CDR3 totals 14 residues. Per germline, CDR1 MNHNS and CDR2 SASEGT. J gave up 3 bases and V 7 bases, and 7 bases lay outside the gene matches. CDR3 amino acids: CASNRDRSYTEAFF. The CDR3 region has the DNA TGTGCCAGCAATCGGGACAGGAGTTACACTGAAGCTTTCTTT.

The chain couples TRBV18 to TRBJ1-1; D gene ambiguous. CDR1 is KGHSH and CDR2 is LQKENI in the germline V gene. The V end lost 4 bases, the J end lost 1 base, and 7 bases lay between the germline ends. The CDR3 has 13 residues. As DNA, the CDR3 is TGTGCCAGCTCACAACAGCAGAACACTGAAGCTTTCTTT. It encodes CASSQQQNTEAFF.

Regarding this clone: Mismatch with germline at one junction end may stem from a read error. The chain combines TRBV29-1 with TRBJ1-2, with TRBD1 matching 12 bases. This CDR3 comprises 11 residues. Germline CDR1 and CDR2: SQVTM and ANQGSEA. The CDR3 nucleotides are TGCAGCCAGGGGACAGGGGGCGGCTACCCCTTC. Translated, it gives CSQGTGGGYPF.